The rows below give T cell receptor beta chains drawn from one sample of a study of breast tumors, draining lymph nodes, adjacent tissues. Via MiXCR, TCRdb re-called the multiplex PCR reads, giving one row per CDR3 protein. The sample includes over 150,000 distinct CDR3 sequences, 30% to 40% seen only once; the top ten take roughly 4.3%. Sequencing was carried out using axillary lymph node tissue. Source of these receptors: a female donor with breast cancer. Some clones in this sample may be carry-over from other donors' samples. The CDR3 runs from the conserved cysteine through the conserved F or W. The D gene is left open where the match is weak. Clone size is not always given. Where it is, it says once, few, many or a class for expanded clones.

J gene,V gene,clone size,D gene,CDR3 protein,CDR3 DNA
TRBJ2-7,TRBV27,once,TRBD1,CASSWGQGRCNEQYF,TGTGCCAGCAGTTGGGGACAGGGGAGATGTAACGAGCAGTACTTC
TRBJ2-7,TRBV18,many,.,CASSHTTSKGYEQYF,TGTGCCAGCTCACATACCACTAGCAAGGGCTACGAGCAGTACTTC
TRBJ2-1,TRBV5-1,many,TRBD2,CASSLLAGADYNEQFF,TGCGCCAGCAGCCTTCTAGCGGGAGCGGACTACAATGAGCAGTTCTTC
TRBJ2-1,TRBV6-2/TRBV6-3,few,.,CASSLGPRDEQFF,TGTGCCAGCAGTTTGGGACCGAGGGATGAGCAGTTCTTC
TRBJ1-5,TRBV7-2,.,.,CASSLIFNSNQPQHF,TGTGCCAGCAGCTTAATCTTTAATAGCAATCAGCCCCAGCATTTT
TRBJ2-2,TRBV20-1,many,TRBD1,CSARDPGGGTRAGELFF,TGCAGTGCTAGAGACCCAGGGGGCGGAACACGGGCCGGGGAGCTGTTTTTT
TRBJ1-5,TRBV25-1,.,.,CASSDRSNQPQHF,TGTGCCAGCTCGGACAGAAGCAATCAGCCCCAGCATTTT
TRBJ1-4,TRBV7-9,many,.,CASSLFGAAVESEKLFF,TGTGCCAGCAGCTTATTTGGCGCTGCCGTGGAGAGTGAAAAACTGTTTTTT
TRBJ1-1,TRBV3-1,.,.,CASSRGQFEAFF,TGTGCCAGCAGCCGAGGACAGTTTGAAGCTTTCTTT
TRBJ1-6,TRBV6-5,many,TRBD1,CASSVDRGNSPLHF,TGTGCCAGCAGCGTCGACAGGGGGAATTCACCCCTCCACTTT
TRBJ2-5,TRBV6-5,.,TRBD1,CASRPTGEETQYF,TGTGCCAGCAGACCGACAGGGGAAGAGACCCAGTACTTC
TRBJ2-3,TRBV7-2,many,.,CASSLVFGSTDTQYF,TGTGCCAGCAGCTTAGTTTTTGGGAGCACAGATACGCAGTATTTT
TRBJ2-3,TRBV19,many,.,CASKRKSTDTQYF,TGTGCCAGTAAACGGAAAAGCACAGATACGCAGTATTTT
TRBJ1-6,TRBV7-9,.,TRBD1,CASSLDRGSKNSPLHF,TGTGCCAGCAGCTTAGACAGGGGATCGAAAAATTCACCCCTCCACTTT
TRBJ1-3,TRBV7-2,many,.,CASSLGGVISGNTIYF,TGTGCCAGCAGCCTCGGGGGGGTAATCTCTGGAAACACCATATATTTT
TRBJ2-5,TRBV18,.,.,CASSSGLETQYF,TGTGCCAGCTCATCCGGGCTAGAGACCCAGTACTTC